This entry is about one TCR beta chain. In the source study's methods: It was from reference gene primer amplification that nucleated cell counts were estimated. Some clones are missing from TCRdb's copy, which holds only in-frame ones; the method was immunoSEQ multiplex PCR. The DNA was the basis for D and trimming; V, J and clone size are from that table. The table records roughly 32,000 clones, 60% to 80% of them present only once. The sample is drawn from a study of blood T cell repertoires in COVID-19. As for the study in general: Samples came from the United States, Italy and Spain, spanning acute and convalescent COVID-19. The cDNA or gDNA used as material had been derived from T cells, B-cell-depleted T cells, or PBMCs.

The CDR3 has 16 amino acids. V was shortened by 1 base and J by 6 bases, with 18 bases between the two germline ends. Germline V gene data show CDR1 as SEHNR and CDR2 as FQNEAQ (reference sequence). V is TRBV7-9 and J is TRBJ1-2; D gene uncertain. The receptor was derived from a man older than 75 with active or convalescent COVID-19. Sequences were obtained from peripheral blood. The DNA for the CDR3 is TGTGCCAGCAGCTTAGGGGCAGGCAGTGAATGGGATGGCTACACCTTC. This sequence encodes CASSLGAGSEWDGYTF.